This T cell receptor (beta chain) was found in a study of technical replicates of blood from a handful of donors. Per the germline V gene, CDR1 is SQVTM and CDR2 is ANQGSEA. The CDR3 runs 12 residues. V lost 7 bases and J 8 bases, leaving 17 bases between the germline ends. Clones were sequenced by immunoSEQ multiplex PCR, and TCRdb holds only the in-frame ones, with some missing. The sample shows around 80,000 clones, 95% to 98% of them seen only once. The TCR was taken from a human donor in good health. This chain joins TRBV29-1 and TRBJ1-2, with a tentative D call TRBD1 (6 bases). The sequenced material came from T cells isolated from PBMCs. The CDR3 nucleotides are TGCAGCGGAGGGGCAGGGGATCGGGGCTACACCTTC. Its translation: CSGGAGDRGYTF.